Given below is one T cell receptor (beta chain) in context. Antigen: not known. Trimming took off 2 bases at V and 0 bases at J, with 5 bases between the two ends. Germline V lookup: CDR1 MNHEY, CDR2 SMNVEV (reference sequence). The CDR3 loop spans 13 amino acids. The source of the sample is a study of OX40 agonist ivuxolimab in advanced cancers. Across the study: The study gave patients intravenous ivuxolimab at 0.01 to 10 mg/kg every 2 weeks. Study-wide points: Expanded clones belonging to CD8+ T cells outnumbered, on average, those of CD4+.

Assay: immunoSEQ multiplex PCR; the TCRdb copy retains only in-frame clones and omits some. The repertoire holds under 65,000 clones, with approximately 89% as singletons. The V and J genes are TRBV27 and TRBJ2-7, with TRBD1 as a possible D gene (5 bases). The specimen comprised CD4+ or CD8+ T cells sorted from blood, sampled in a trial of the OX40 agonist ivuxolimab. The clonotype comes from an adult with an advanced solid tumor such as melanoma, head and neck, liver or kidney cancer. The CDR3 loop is CASSLTGSYEQYF. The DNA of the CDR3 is TGTGCCAGCAGTTTAACAGGCTCCTACGAGCAGTACTTC.